This T cell receptor (beta chain) stems from a study of cytomegalovirus exposure and HLA in healthy donors. PCR primers comprised 60 Vbeta and 13 Jbeta primers. Profiling relied on immunoSEQ multiplex PCR, and the TCRdb table lists in-frame clones only, not all of them. Of about 300,000 clones in the sample, roughly 89% were seen once. Study observations and caveats: According to a later analysis, most TCR beta chains associated with CMV appeared HLA-restricted. For most subjects, TCR beta sequences were reported to predict HLA-A and HLA-B alleles with accuracy.

Germline-derived CDR1 and CDR2 are MGHRA and YSYEKL. V was pared by 0 bases and J by 0 bases, with 14 bases between. This CDR3 is built from 17 residues. With regard to this clone: The antigen is not known.

This TCR was sampled from a man aged 35-49 years in good health and CMV-seropositive. Input material: PBMCs. This chain connects TRBV4-1 to TRBJ1-1, with D hard to call. CDR3 in amino acids: CASSQDIMGTLNTEAFF. In DNA form, the CDR3 reads TGCGCCAGCAGCCAAGATATTATGGGCACTTTGAACACTGAAGCTTTCTTT.